Detailed here is one T cell receptor (beta chain). The clone's antigen remains unknown. No much larger clonotype is one base removed from it; base qualities were not supplied. This record comes from a study of T cell responses to AZD1222 COVID-19 vaccine (TCRdb year 2021). Study-wide context: AZD1222 recipients with second doses at about 4 weeks or about 12 weeks were pooled, because spike-specific TCR depth and breadth did not differ between schedules. A total of approximately 250 trial participants underwent TCR sequencing, of whom 200 to 220 had received two doses of AZD1222 and about 25 had received two doses of the MenACWY control vaccine. Trial participants were enrolled into age subgroups of 18-55, 56-69 and 70-plus years, which contained about 150, 28 and 57 TCR-sequenced participants, respectively. The research as a whole found: Participants were mostly white British, with more females than males. The authors suggested clonal diversity may have been underestimated. Reportedly, almost half of the unique spike-specific TCRs recognized epitopes lying outside the regions that are mutated in the B.1.351 and B.1.1.7 variants. Spike-specific TCR breadth and depth rose significantly after two AZD1222 doses compared with day 0 and with MenACWY recipients. Because no samples from the day 14 peak response were available, repertoires could be characterized only after the peak T cell response. Conclusions about previously exposed vaccinees are limited because only six or seven AZD1222 recipients were SARS-CoV-2 seropositive at baseline. The 56-69-year group was small, and its depth increase did not reach significance, likely because of low power. Vaccine-associated CD4 TCRs spanned the whole spike protein, with dominant responses in regions 160-218 and 743-854.

The CDR3 regions of human TCRbeta chains were subjected to immunosequencing. Under the source paper's analysis protocol: TCRs in the repertoires were matched against a reference library of SARS-CoV-2-specific TCRs that had been generated with the MIRA antigen-specificity platform. Breadth was defined as the fraction of unique TCRs that were SARS-CoV-2-associated, and depth was defined as the fraction of total T cells that were SARS-CoV-2-associated. Using the MIRA data, each spike-specific TCR was assigned both to the spike region to which the TCR was reactive and to a CD4 or CD8 class. Log10-transformed breadth and depth values were compared by one-way ANOVA with Sidak's multiple comparisons tests. TCRdb stores this immuneACCESS table with in-frame sequences only. Part of the clones is absent; in the studies checked, under half of the shortfall reflects unresolved V genes, and no reason is known for the rest. V and J calls and clone size follow that table, whereas D and trimming were derived from the DNA. In this sample the table shows over 45,000 clones, 70% to 90% of which occur a single time. Together, the top ten hold approximately 16% of the sample.

In the germline V gene, CDR1 corresponds to SGHDT and CDR2 to YYEEEE. The CDR3 measures 13 amino acids from cysteine to phenylalanine. Here the CDR3 DNA is all that survives: 39 bases in frame from base 1. Trimming removed 2 bases from V and 10 bases from J, leaving 10 bases between the germline ends. Reading the label with the study, this specimen's time point is: baseline before first vaccination. Vaccinee samples were obtained from the UK trials COV001 and COV002, which included a single-blind randomized controlled phase 2/3 trial of AZD1222 (ChAdOx1 nCoV-19) in healthy adults. For TCRbeta chain sequencing, PBMC samples from trial participants were taken at day 0 and at day 28 after the second dose.

The sample in question was peripheral blood, obtained on day 0 of AZD1222 vaccination. The rearranged segments are TRBV5-6 and TRBJ1-6; the D gene is possibly TRBD1, with 6 bases matching. This TCR was recovered from an adult in good health. The CDR3 in this case is CASSFGQNSPLHF. The DNA sequence follows: TGTGCCAGCAGCTTCGGACAGAACTCACCCCTCCACTTT.